One sample yielded the 3 T cell receptor beta chains listed below, sequenced in a study of type 1 and type 2 diabetes patients. PCR was run on genomic DNA. A primer set of 30 forward and 13 reverse primers amplified the CDR3. From the multiplex PCR reads, TCRdb called clonotypes with MiXCR, one entry per CDR3 protein. The sample has a few hundred thousand distinct CDR3 sequences; approximately 45% are singletons. Sample: peripheral blood mononuclear cells (PBMCs). Source of these receptors: a man aged 18-30 years with type 2 diabetes.

CDR3 DNA sequence: TGTGCCAGCAGCCTAGGGCCAACTAGCGGGCAAGAGACCCAGTACTTC. It yields the protein CASSLGPTSGQETQYF. The rearrangement joins TRBV4-2 to TRBJ2-5, with 9 bases aligning to TRBD2. This CDR3 has 16 residues. V was pared by 4 bases and J by 2 bases, with 8 bases of the junction left unmatched. In germline, CDR1 is LGHNA, CDR2 YNFKEQ.

The table lists this clonotype with a few counts. V usage is TRBV30 and J usage is TRBJ1-2; maybe TRBD1 (5 bases). The CDR3 runs 12 residues. Germline V gives CDR1 GTSNPN, CDR2 SVGIG (reference sequence). V dropped 4 bases and J dropped 2 bases, with 8 bases sitting between them. The CDR3 DNA sequence: TGTGCCTGGACTCAGGGAAACTATGGCTACACCTTC. Translation: CAWTQGNYGYTF.

This chain joins TRBV24-1 and TRBJ2-1; tentatively, D is TRBD1 or TRBD2 (5 bases each). This CDR3 contains 19 residues. Germline V gene sequence: CDR1 KGHDR, CDR2 SFDVKD. The V end lost 0 bases, the J end lost 0 bases, and 17 bases lay between the germline ends. The CDR3 region is CATSDLGRGTLSSYNEQFF. For the CDR3, the DNA is TGTGCCACCAGTGATTTGGGGCGAGGGACGCTGAGCTCCTACAATGAGCAGTTCTTC.